The following is a TCR beta chain sequence with its context. Its antigen is still unknown. Sequencing used immunoSEQ multiplex PCR; TCRdb keeps in-frame clones, though not all of them. The sample has about 31,000 clones, roughly 72% seen once. V was pared by 1 base and J by 4 bases, with 8 bases between. Germline CDR1 and CDR2: SGHNT and YYREEE (reference sequence). The CDR3 spans 13 residues. This sample was taken from a study of STAT5B mutations in CD4+ large granular lymphocyte leukemia. Findings and limits, study-wide: 8/27 top patient clones versus 2/35 control clones were TRBV06-family.

The chain carries TRBV5-4 and TRBJ1-1; tentatively, D is TRBD1 (5 bases). Input material: CD4+ T cells from blood buffy coats. The source of this sequence is a human donor in good health. CDR3 nucleotides: TGTGCCAGCAGCTTGCCAGGGTCCACTGAAGCTTTCTTT. This sequence encodes CASSLPGSTEAFF.